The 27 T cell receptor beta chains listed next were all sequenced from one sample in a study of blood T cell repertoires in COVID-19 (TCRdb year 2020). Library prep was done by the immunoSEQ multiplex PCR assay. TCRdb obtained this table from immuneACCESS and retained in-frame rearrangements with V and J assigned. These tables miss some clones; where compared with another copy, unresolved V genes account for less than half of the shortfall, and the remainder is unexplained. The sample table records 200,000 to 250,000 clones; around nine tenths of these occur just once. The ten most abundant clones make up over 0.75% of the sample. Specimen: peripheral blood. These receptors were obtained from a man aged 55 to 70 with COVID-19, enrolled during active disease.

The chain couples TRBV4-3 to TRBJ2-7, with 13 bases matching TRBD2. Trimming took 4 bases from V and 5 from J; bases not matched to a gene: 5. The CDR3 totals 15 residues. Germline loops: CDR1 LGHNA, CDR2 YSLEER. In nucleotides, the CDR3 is TGCGCCAGCAGCCGGGGGACTAGCGGGATGAACGAGCAGTACTTC. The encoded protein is CASSRGTSGMNEQYF.

DNA of the CDR3: TGTGCCAGCAGCCCGGATGAAAAACTGTTTTTT. Protein: CASSPDEKLFF. V and J are TRBV21-1 and TRBJ1-4. TRBV21-1 is a pseudogene. This CDR3 has 11 residues.

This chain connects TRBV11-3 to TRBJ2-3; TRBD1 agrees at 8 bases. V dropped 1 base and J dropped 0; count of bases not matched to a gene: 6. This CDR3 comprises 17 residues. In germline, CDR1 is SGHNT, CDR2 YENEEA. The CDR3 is CASSLGRTGGSTDTQYF. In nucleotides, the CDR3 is TGTGCCAGCAGCTTAGGGCGAACAGGGGGTAGCACAGATACGCAGTATTTT.

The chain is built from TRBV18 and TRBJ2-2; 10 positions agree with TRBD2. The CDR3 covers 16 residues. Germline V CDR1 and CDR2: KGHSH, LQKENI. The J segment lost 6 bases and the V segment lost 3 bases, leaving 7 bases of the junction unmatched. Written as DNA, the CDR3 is TGTGCCAGCTCACCGAACAGCGGGGGGGACGCCGGGGAGCTGTTTTTT. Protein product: CASSPNSGGDAGELFF. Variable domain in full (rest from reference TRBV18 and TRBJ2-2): NAGVMQNPRHLVRRRGQEARLRCSPMKGHSHVYWYRQLPEEGLKFMVYLQKENIIDESGMPKERFSAEFPKEGPSILRIQQVVRGDSAAYFCASSPNSGGDAGELFFGEGSRLTVL.

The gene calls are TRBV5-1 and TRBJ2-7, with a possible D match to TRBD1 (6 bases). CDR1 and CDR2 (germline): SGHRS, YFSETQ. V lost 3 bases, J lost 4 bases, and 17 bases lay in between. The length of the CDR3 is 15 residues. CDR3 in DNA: TGCGCCAGCAGCTGGGGGAATAGGGACAAATACGAGCAGTACTTC. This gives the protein CASSWGNRDKYEQYF. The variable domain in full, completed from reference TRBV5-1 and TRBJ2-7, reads KAGVTQTPRYLIKTRGQQVTLSCSPISGHRSVSWYQQTPGQGLQFLFEYFSETQRNKGNFPGRFSGRQFSNSRSEMNVSTLELGDSALYLCASSWGNRDKYEQYFGPGTRLTVT.

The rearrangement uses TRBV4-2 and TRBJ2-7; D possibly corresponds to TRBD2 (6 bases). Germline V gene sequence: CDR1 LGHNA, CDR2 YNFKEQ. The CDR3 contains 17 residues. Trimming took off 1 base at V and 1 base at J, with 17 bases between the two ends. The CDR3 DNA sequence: TGTGCCAGCAGCCAAGGCTCCGGGACTCCCTATTCCTACGAGCAGTACTTC. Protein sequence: CASSQGSGTPYSYEQYF.

Here the CDR3 DNA reads TGCAGCGTTGAAGATCGACTAGCGGGCCTCCAAAGGCAGTTCTTC. This encodes CSVEDRLAGLQRQFF. The chain links TRBV29-1 to TRBJ2-1; TRBD2 agrees at 10 bases. V dropped 0 bases and J dropped 12; count of bases not matched to a gene: 11. Germline lookup yields CDR1 SQVTM and CDR2 ANQGSEA. This CDR3 is 15 amino acids long.

CDR3 DNA: TGTGCCAGTAGTATTGCAGCGGGAGGGCCTTATGAGCAGTTCTTC. Encoded protein: CASSIAAGGPYEQFF. V is TRBV19 and J is TRBJ2-1; 10 bases match TRBD2. The CDR3 has 15 residues. CDR1 and CDR2 from the germline V gene are LNHDA and SQIVND (reference sequence). V shed 3 bases and J 8 bases; nucleotides not matched to a gene: 7.

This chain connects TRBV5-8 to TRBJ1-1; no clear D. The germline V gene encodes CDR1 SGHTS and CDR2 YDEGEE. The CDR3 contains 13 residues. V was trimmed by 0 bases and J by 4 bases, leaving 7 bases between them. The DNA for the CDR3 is TGTGCCAGCAGCTTGGGGCGGGTCACTGAAGCTTTCTTT. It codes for CASSLGRVTEAFF. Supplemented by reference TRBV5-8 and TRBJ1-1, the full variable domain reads EAGVTQSPTHLIKTRGQQATLRCSPISGHTSVYWYQQALGLGLQFLLWYDEGEERNRGNFPPRFSGRQFPNYSSELNVNALELEDSALYLCASSLGRVTEAFFGQGTRLTVV.

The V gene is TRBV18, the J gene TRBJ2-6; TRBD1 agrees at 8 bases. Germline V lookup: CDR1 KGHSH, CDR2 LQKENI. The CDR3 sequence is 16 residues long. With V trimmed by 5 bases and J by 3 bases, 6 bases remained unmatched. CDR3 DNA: TGTGCCAGCTCAAGGCAGGGGGCTAGTGGGGCCAACGTCCTGACTTTC. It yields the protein CASSRQGASGANVLTF.

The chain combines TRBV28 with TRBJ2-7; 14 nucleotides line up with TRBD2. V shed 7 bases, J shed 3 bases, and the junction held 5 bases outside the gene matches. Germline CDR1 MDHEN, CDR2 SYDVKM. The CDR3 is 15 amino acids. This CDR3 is CASTEGTSGSYEQYF. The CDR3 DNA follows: TGTGCCAGCACCGAGGGGACTAGCGGGAGCTACGAGCAGTACTTC.

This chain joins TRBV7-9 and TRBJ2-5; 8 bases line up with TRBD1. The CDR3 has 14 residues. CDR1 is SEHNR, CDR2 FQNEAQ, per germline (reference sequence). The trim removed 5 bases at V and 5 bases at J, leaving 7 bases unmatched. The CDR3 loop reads CASSTWTGRETQYF. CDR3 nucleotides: TGTGCCAGCAGCACGTGGACAGGGAGGGAGACCCAGTACTTC.

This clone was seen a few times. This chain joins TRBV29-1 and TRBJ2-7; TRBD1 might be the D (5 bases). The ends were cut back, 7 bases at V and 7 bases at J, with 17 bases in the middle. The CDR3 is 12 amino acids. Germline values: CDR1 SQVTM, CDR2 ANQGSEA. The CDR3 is CSGSQGLGEQYF. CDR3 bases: TGCAGCGGGTCTCAGGGTTTGGGGGAGCAGTACTTC.

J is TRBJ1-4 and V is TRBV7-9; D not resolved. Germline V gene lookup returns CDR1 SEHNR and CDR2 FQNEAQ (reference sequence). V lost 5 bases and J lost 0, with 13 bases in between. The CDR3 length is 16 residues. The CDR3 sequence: CASSRMSGTTNEKLFF. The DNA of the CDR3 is TGTGCCAGCAGCCGTATGTCGGGAACAACTAATGAAAAACTGTTTTTT.

CDR3 nucleotides: TGCAGCGTCGGGTACTCCGAGAATGAGCAGTTCTTC. The encoded protein is CSVGYSENEQFF. This sequence joins TRBV29-1 and TRBJ2-1, with D unresolved. Looked up from germline, CDR1 is SQVTM and CDR2 is ANQGSEA. The CDR3 runs to 12 residues. V lost 6 bases and J lost 7, with 13 bases in between.

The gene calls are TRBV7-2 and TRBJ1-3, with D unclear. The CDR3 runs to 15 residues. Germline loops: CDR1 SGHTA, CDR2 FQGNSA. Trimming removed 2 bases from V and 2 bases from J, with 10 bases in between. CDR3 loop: CASSLQAPPGNTIYF. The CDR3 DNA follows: TGTGCCAGCAGCTTACAAGCGCCGCCTGGAAACACCATATATTTT.

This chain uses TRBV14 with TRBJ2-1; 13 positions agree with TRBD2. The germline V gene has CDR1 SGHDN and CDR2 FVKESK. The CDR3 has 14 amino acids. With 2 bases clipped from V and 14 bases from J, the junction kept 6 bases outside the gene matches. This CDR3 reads CASSQLPGLAGEFF. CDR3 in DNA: TGTGCCAGCAGCCAACTCCCTGGACTAGCGGGGGAGTTCTTC.

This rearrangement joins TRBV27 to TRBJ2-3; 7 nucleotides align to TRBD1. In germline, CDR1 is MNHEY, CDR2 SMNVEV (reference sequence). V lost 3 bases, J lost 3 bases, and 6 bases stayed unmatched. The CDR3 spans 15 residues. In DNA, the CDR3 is TGTGCCAGCAGTTTGGGACAGTCTCGAACAGATACGCAGTATTTT. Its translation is CASSLGQSRTDTQYF.

DNA of the CDR3: TGTGCCAGCAGTGCGCGACTAGCGGGAGCTAGCACAGATACGCAGTATTTT. Translating gives CASSARLAGASTDTQYF. V and J are TRBV6-1 and TRBJ2-3; 12 bases match TRBD2. The ends lost 4 bases at V and 0 bases at J; junction bases unmatched: 5. This CDR3 has 17 amino acids. Germline CDR1 MNHNS, CDR2 SASEGT.

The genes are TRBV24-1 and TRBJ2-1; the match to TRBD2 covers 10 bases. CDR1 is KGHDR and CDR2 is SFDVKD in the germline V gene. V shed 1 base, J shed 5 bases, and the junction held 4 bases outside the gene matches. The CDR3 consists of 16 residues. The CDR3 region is CATSDFTSGNDNEQFF. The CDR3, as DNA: TGTGCCACCAGTGATTTTACTAGCGGGAACGACAATGAGCAGTTCTTC.

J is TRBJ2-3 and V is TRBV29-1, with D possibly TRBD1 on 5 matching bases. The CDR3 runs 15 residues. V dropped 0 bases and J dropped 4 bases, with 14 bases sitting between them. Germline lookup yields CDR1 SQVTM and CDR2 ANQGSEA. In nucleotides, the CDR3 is TGCAGCGTTGAAGATCAGGGCCTCCCCCCAGATACGCAGTATTTT. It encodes CSVEDQGLPPDTQYF.

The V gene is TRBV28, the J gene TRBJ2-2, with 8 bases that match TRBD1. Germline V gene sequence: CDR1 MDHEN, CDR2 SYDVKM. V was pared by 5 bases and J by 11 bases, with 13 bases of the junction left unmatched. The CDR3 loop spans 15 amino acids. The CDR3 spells CASSPRQGRWEELFF. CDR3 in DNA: TGTGCCAGCAGTCCCCGACAGGGGCGGTGGGAAGAGCTGTTTTTT. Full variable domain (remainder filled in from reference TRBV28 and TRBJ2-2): DVKVTQSSRYLVKRTGEKVFLECVQDMDHENMFWYRQDPGLGLRLIYFSYDVKMKEKGDIPEGYSVSREKKERFSLILESASTNQTSMYLCASSPRQGRWEELFFGEGSRLTVL.

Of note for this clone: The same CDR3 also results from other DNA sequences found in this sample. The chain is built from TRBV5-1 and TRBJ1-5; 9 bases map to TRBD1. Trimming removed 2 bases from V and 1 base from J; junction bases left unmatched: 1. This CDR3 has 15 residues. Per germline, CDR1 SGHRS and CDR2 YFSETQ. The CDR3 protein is CASSLGQGSNQPQHF. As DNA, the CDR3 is TGCGCCAGCAGCTTAGGACAGGGGAGCAATCAGCCCCAGCATTTT.

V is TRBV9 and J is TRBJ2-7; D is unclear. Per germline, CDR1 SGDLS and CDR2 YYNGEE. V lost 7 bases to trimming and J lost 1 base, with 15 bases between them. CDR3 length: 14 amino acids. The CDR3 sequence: CASRSRKPSYEQYF. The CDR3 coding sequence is TGTGCCAGCCGTTCGCGTAAACCTTCCTACGAGCAGTACTTC. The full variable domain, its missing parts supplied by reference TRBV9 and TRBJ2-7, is DSGVTQTPKHLITATGQRVTLRCSPRSGDLSVYWYQQSLDQGLQFLIQYYNGEERAKGNILERFSAQQFPDLHSELNLSSLELGDSALYFCASRSRKPSYEQYFGPGTRLTVT.

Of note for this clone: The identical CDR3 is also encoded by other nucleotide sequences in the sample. The CDR3: CASSLGLQETQYF. Written as DNA, the CDR3 is TGTGCCAGCAGTTTAGGGCTCCAAGAGACCCAGTACTTC. The V and J genes are TRBV12-3 or TRBV12-4 and TRBJ2-5; D not certain. V lost 1 base to trimming and J lost 1 base, with 4 bases between them. The CDR3 runs 13 residues.

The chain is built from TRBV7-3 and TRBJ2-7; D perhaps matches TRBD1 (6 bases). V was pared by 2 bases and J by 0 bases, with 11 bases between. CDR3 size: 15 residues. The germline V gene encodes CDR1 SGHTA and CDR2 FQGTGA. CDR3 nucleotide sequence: TGTGCCAGCAGCTTACAGGGGCGGAACTCCTACGAGCAGTACTTC. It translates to CASSLQGRNSYEQYF.

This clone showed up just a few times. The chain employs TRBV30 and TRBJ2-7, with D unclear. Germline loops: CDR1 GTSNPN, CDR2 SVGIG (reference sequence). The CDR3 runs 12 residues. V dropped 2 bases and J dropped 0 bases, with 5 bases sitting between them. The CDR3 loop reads CAWSQSSYEQYF. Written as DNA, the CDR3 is TGTGCCTGGAGTCAGTCCTCCTACGAGCAGTACTTC.